This section outlines one T cell receptor beta chain sequence together with its context. Its recognized antigen is unknown. Base qualities are not provided; no much larger clone lies one nucleotide away. Receptor amplification or capture employed the immunoSEQ multiplex PCR assay. For the multiplex PCR, a mixture combining 60 forward primers for TCR Vbeta segments and 13 reverse primers for TCR Jbeta segments was used. The CDR3 region of rearranged TCR beta genes was amplified from genomic DNA with a multiplex PCR assay. The Illumina HiSeq System was used to sequence the amplified TCR beta libraries as 87-base-pair reads. Under the source paper's analysis protocol: In a later analysis, tens of millions of unique TCR beta chains were counted across the 666 repertoires, and roughly 10 million of these chains were shared by at least two donors. A nearest-neighbor algorithm error-corrected the raw reads and collapsed the reads into unique sequences, merging closely related sequences to remove PCR and sequencing errors. V, D and J gene segments were assigned by aligning CDR3 sequences to IMGT reference sequences. Each retained sequence needed at least a six-nucleotide match to both a V gene segment and a J gene segment. Rearrangements were called productive when the CDR3 lacked stop codons and stayed in frame with V and J; all others were non-productive. Following IMGT convention, CDR3 was defined as the stretch from the second conserved V-encoded cysteine up to the conserved J-encoded phenylalanine. The earlier analysis of some 600 of the donors excluded sequences that lacked an unambiguous match to a single V gene segment. In an earlier analysis of some 590 of the donors, a V segment was called functional when productive rearrangements were above 56.7%, and segregating when the standard deviation between donors exceeded 5%. To diagnose cytomegalovirus status from the catalog of TCR beta chain sequences, a statistical classification framework was built. In a later analysis, V and J genes were assigned by comparing TCR nucleotide sequences against IMGT/GENE-DB human TR gene sequences. Using the TCRdist pipeline, a later analysis assigned CDR3 sequences along with most-parsimonious VDJ recombination scenarios. In a later analysis, each TCR beta chain was defined by its CDR3 amino acid sequence together with its V-gene family, and reads without a unique V-gene family were excluded. As a way to deal with suspected cross-contamination and a sequencing artifact, a later analysis dropped 450 to 600 nucleotide sequences that were highly shared and had low generation probability. In a later analysis, a clonal expansion index for each public chain was calculated from normalized within-repertoire ranks of inferred template counts. A later analysis computed generation probabilities with a VDJ recombination model fitted to out-of-frame rearrangements, and checked the results against IGoR. Hypergeometric tests were used in a later analysis to score TCR-TCR, TCR-HLA and TCR-CMV co-occurrence, with a repertoire-size bias correction applied to the TCR pairs. In a later analysis, false discovery rates were estimated by permuting HLA or CMV assignments 20 times. In a later analysis, co-occurring TCRs were grouped with DBSCAN, and TCRdist sequence similarity was added when clustering was performed within HLA-allele-positive subsets. Co-occurrence clustering excluded repertoires with fewer than 30,000 or more than 120,000 public chains, plus five with anomalous nucleotide sharing. TCRdb retrieved this table from immuneACCESS and kept in-frame rearrangements only. Not all clones are present; in checked studies, unresolved V genes account for under half, and no reason is known for the remainder. That table supplies the V and J calls and clone size; D and trimming were determined from the DNA. This sample has about 260,000 clones in its table, and roughly 70% of those were observed once. 2% to 2.5% of the sample comes from the top ten.

V is pared back by 3 bases and J by 3 bases, with 19 bases lying between the germline termini. Including the terminal cysteine and phenylalanine, the CDR3 comprises 17 residues. Only the CDR3 DNA stays, 51 bases, in frame from base 1. The germline V gene gives CDR1 as SGDLS and CDR2 as YYNGEE. The entry originates in a study of cytomegalovirus exposure and HLA in healthy donors (dated by TCRdb to 2016 to 2017). Context from the whole study: In an earlier analysis of 550 to 750 of the donors, less than 350 Gb of sequence data and about 110 million unique TCR beta sequences from about 180 million T cells were reported. The study aimed to test whether signatures of past pathogen exposure could be identified by cataloging public T cell receptors. Every repertoire in the discovery cohort had been generated on one and the same sequencing platform. Both class I and class II loci were covered by HLA typing, at four-digit resolution. Among around 400 genotyped donors of the cohort, an average of approximately 240,000 unique TCR beta nucleotide sequences was sequenced per donor, of which 15% to 20% were non-productive. Along with the roughly 710-subject first cohort, a separate validation cohort of over 90 different subjects was used. An earlier analysis of some 500 of the donors used high-throughput TCR beta sequencing to judge whether each TCR beta V gene segment behaved as functional or pseudogenic. Alongside the repertoire data, information on donor age, sex, ethnicity and CMV serostatus was compiled. Among the roughly 400 genotyped donors, around 81% belonged to the genetic ancestry cluster associated with self-reported Caucasian donors. A handful of DR-DQ haplotypes were handled as single units for association and clustering because linkage in the cohort was strong. Rather than using new phenotypic data, the later analysis identified candidate immune exposures from TCR beta sequences and from how often those sequences occurred across donors. The study combined high-throughput TCR immunosequencing, statistical association of individual TCRs with disease status, and machine learning to predict cytomegalovirus infection status. In a later analysis, previously published TCR beta repertoires from 666 donors were re-analyzed and high-resolution HLA genotyping was added so that TCR occurrence patterns could be studied. The study profiled the T cell repertoires of more than 500 subjects by immunosequencing and related them to cytomegalovirus serostatus. In a later genetic analysis, genome-wide SNP genotypes for about 65% of the roughly 700 donors were used, and that subset was treated as a discovery cohort. An early release that covered 500 to 800 HLA-typed donors contained about 290 gigabases of sequencing data and tens of millions of unique TCR sequences. Typing coverage differed by locus: A, B, C, DRB1 and DQB1 were typed in roughly 620-640 donors, DQA1 in 522, DPA1 in some 600, and DPB1 in 400 to 480.

Broad study findings and their caveats: When HLA alleles, especially DR and DQ, strongly co-occurred, TCR associations were difficult to assign to individual alleles. A later analysis found that HLA-associated TCR beta chains were more clonally expanded and had lower generation probabilities than equally common non-associated chains. Because HLA typing was unavailable for some donors at each locus, only the typed subset was used in association tests. Roughly 17 rarely observed V segments, including chromosome 9 orphons, were excluded from the earlier analysis of some 590 of the donors because counts were too low. In an earlier analysis of approximately 600 of the donors, most TCR beta V segments were observed in productive rearrangements about 87% or about 30% of the time, broadly matching IMGT annotations. Linkage disequilibrium might explain the correlated functional status among segregating V segments, but an unknown experimental factor could not be excluded. A further reported finding was that TCR beta sequences accurately predicted the HLA-A and HLA-B alleles for most subjects in the first cohort. In a later analysis, TCR association rates were found to vary across HLA loci, with the most associated TCRs seen for DRB1 alleles and the fewest for HLA-C alleles. In a later genetic analysis, a missense DCLRE1C variant was associated with V-gene and J-gene trimming of TCR beta chains, and the association was replicated in an independent cohort. The 87-base-pair reads could not distinguish some IMGT-functional V segments, including TRBV6-2 and TRBV6-3, so those segments were excluded. In the study, 150 to 200 TCR beta chains were listed as associated with cytomegalovirus. Three of the identified cytomegalovirus-associated TCR beta chains were confirmed in vitro to be specific for cytomegalovirus antigens. According to a later genetic analysis, donors in an Asian-associated ancestry cluster had fewer N-insertions in productive TCRs than the approximately 690-donor mean. According to a later analysis, most CMV-associated TCR beta chains appeared to be HLA-restricted, and the HLA associations seemed to be driven largely by CMV exposure. Specific HLA alleles were associated with 15,000 to 20,000 TCR beta sequences at a false discovery rate of 0.05 in a later analysis. The classifier was reported to diagnose cytomegalovirus status with high specificity and sensitivity in both the original and validation cohorts. According to the authors, the approach could potentially be generalized to other disease states and immunological phenotypes. A cluster of highly shared sequence variants was judged likely to be a technical artifact of the sequencing pipeline. The presence/absence analyses assumed that sequencing depth was roughly uniform across donors, and that assumption may not be true. CMV serostatus was the only immune exposure information available for the cohort. Most TCR sequences were observed very rarely across donors, whereas some public TCRs were present in many individuals. The cohort was sequenced for TCR beta chains only, and without alpha or paired-chain data the features that could be detected were limited. A later analysis reported that several top co-occurrence clusters appeared linked to parvovirus B19, influenza, CMV and Epstein-Barr virus.

The cohort consisted of approximately 690 healthy bone marrow donors. At the time of sampling, all cohort members were nominally healthy, though unrecorded immune exposures were likely present. The donor was CMV seronegative and belonged to the group of under 400 seronegative cohort members. Each donor provided a peripheral blood sample, and peripheral blood mononuclear cells were used for TCR beta sequencing. Genomic DNA extraction from the blood cell samples was performed with the Qiagen DNeasy Blood Extraction Kit. The receptor's source is a female donor in good health and CMV-seronegative. This receptor chain uses TRBV9 and TRBJ2-1; TRBD2 is perhaps the D gene, given 6 matching bases. Material: PBMCs. The DNA reads TGTGCCAGCAGCGAGGAGGGGTTGGGGACCCTCTACAATGAGCAGTTCTTC. It specifies CASSEEGLGTLYNEQFF. The reference TRBV9 and TRBJ2-1 proteins fill in what lies around the CDR3, so the full variable domain reads DSGVTQTPKHLITATGQRVTLRCSPRSGDLSVYWYQQSLDQGLQFLIQYYNGEERAKGNILERFSAQQFPDLHSELNLSSLELGDSALYFCASSEEGLGTLYNEQFFGPGTRLTVL.